This TCR beta chain derives from a study of read filtering for tumor transcriptome and immune sequencing. Study summary: Transcriptome libraries were built from DNase-treated RNA. TCR-mapped reads were about 4.05 to 11 million with IR-seq versus roughly 80 to 1,300 with RNA-seq.

The CDR3 loop spans 14 amino acids. V lost 3 bases to trimming and J lost 2 bases, with 12 bases between them. The germline CDR1 and CDR2 sequences are SGHRS and YFSETQ. At least ten counts were recorded for this clonotype. This library used roughly 430 ng RNA and molecular barcoded adaptors spanning alpha/delta and beta/gamma chains. TCRdb processed the reads anew with MiXCR; each CDR3 protein has one entry. This sample carries some 40,000 distinct CDR3 sequences, about 14% of them seen once, and the ten largest clones take roughly 18%. This clonotype was sampled from a donor at least 40 years old with multiple myeloma. V gene TRBV5-1 combines with J gene TRBJ2-7, with D tentatively TRBD1 (6 bases). The sequenced material came from a population of CD138-negative cells sorted from bone marrow. CDR3 residues: CASSSGTLTYEQYF. The CDR3 nucleotides are TGCGCCAGCAGCTCCGGGACACTTACCTACGAGCAGTACTTC.